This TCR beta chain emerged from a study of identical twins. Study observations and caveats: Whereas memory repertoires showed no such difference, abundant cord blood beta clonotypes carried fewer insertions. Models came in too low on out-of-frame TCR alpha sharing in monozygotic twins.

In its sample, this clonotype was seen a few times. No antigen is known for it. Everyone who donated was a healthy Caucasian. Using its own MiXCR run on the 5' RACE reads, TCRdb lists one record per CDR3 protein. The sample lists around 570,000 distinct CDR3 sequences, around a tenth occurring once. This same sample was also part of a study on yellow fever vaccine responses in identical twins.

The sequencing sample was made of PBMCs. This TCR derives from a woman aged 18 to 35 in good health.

The CDR3 here is CASSPSLAREMRNEQFF. The CDR3 nucleotides read TGTGCCAGCAGCCCGTCCCTAGCGCGGGAGATGAGGAATGAGCAGTTCTTC. This chain joins TRBV4-2 and TRBJ2-1; 7 bases agree with TRBD2. V lost 4 bases, J lost 7 bases, and 16 bases stayed unmatched. This CDR3 region has 17 residues. The germline V gene encodes CDR1 LGHNA and CDR2 YNFKEQ.